The next 21 T cell receptor beta chains were all read from a single sample in a study of neurological immune-mediated disorders. Each CDR3 protein gets one entry after TCRdb re-called the 5' RACE reads with MiXCR. The sample lists approximately 58,000 distinct CDR3 sequences, 7.5% to 9.5% occurring once. Time point meaning: longitudinal time-point 3. The specimen was PBMCs. Receptors were obtained from a woman in her thirties or forties in good health.

In this sample, this clonotype turned up many times. DNA of the CDR3: TGTGCCAGCAGCCCGGGGCGAACCACAGATACGCAGTATTTT. As protein: CASSPGRTTDTQYF. The rearrangement uses TRBV7-3 and TRBJ2-3; TRBD1 or TRBD2 may be the D gene (5 bases each). This CDR3 comprises 14 residues. Germline CDR1 is SGHTA and CDR2 is FQGTGA. Between the trimmed V and J ends, which lost 5 bases and 2 bases, there was a span of 11 bases.

This clonotype was seen ten or more times. This chain links TRBV4-3 with TRBJ1-3; D call uncertain. Germline values: CDR1 LGHNA, CDR2 YSLEER. With 0 bases removed from V and 1 base from J, the gap between germline ends came to 10 bases. The CDR3 runs 16 residues. CDR3 in amino acids: CASSQDERVSGNTIYF. The CDR3, as DNA: TGCGCCAGCAGCCAAGATGAGCGGGTTTCTGGAAACACCATATATTTT.

Only a few counts were recorded for this clonotype. The rearrangement links TRBV11-2 to TRBJ2-5, with a possible D match to TRBD2 (5 bases). In germline, CDR1 is SGHAT, CDR2 FQNNGV. V was shortened by 5 bases and J by 7 bases, with 17 bases between the two germline ends. This CDR3 comprises 14 residues. The CDR3 nucleotides are TGTGCCAGCAGCCATCCAGGCCAGAGCGGGACCCAGTACTTC. Its translation: CASSHPGQSGTQYF.

This clonotype showed up many times. The gene calls are TRBV20-1 and TRBJ2-3, with D perhaps matching TRBD2 (6 bases). The V and J ends lost 5 bases and 3 bases respectively, with 15 bases between them. The V gene's germline CDR1 is DFQATT and CDR2 SNEGSKA (reference sequence). The CDR3 length is 14 residues. The CDR3 bases are TGCAGTGCTCTTAGCGGAAGAGGGACAGATACGCAGTATTTT. This encodes CSALSGRGTDTQYF.

This clonotype was observed many times. J is TRBJ1-3 and V is TRBV3-1, with D maybe TRBD1 (5 bases). The CDR3 is 13 amino acids. V lost 8 bases to trimming and J lost 6 bases, with 14 bases between them. Germline CDR1 and CDR2: LGHDT and YNNKEL (reference sequence). Written as DNA, the CDR3 is TGTGCCAGCGTAAACCAAGGACAAAACACCATATATTTT. Translation gives CASVNQGQNTIYF.

Worth noting for this clonotype: A read error may be the cause here, since a much bigger clone is one base away. This CDR3 is missing its conserved last phenylalanine or tryptophan, likely due to a read error. Because the CDR3's place on the DNA is in doubt, the DNA is left out and the CDR3 is given as listed by TCRdb. This chain links TRBV21-1 with TRBJ2-7. TRBV21-1 is assigned pseudogene status. Inclusive of both ends, the CDR3 amounts to 13 amino acids. The CDR3: CASRKGNFYEQYC.

The table lists this clonotype with many counts. This chain connects TRBV6-2 or TRBV6-3 to TRBJ2-1, with D perhaps assigned TRBD1 or TRBD2 (5 bases each). The CDR3 runs to 15 residues. Germline CDR1 MNHEY, CDR2 SVGEGT. With 5 bases removed from V and 7 bases from J, the gap between germline ends came to 18 bases. CDR3 in DNA: TGTGCCAGCAGTCATCGGAGGTTTGGGGGTAATGAGCAGTTCTTC. It specifies CASSHRRFGGNEQFF.

Many counts were recorded for this clonotype. The chain carries TRBV5-6 and TRBJ2-3, with D unresolved. Germline loops: CDR1 SGHDT, CDR2 YYEEEE. The ends were cut back, 3 bases at V and 0 bases at J, with 11 bases in the middle. The CDR3 has 15 residues. Here the CDR3 DNA reads TGTGCCAGCAGCTCCCCGGCGGTGAGCACAGATACGCAGTATTTT. This codes for CASSSPAVSTDTQYF.

This clonotype was seen repeatedly, ten times or more. This rearrangement joins TRBV3-1 to TRBJ2-5; TRBD2 might be the D (6 bases). This CDR3 has 14 amino acids. From germline, CDR1 is LGHDT and CDR2 YNNKEL (reference sequence). Trimming left V 0 bases short and J 4 bases short, with 9 bases between. CDR3 in DNA: TGTGCCAGCAGCCAAGATACAGCGGGAGAGACCCAGTACTTC. Residues: CASSQDTAGETQYF.

This clonotype has more than one count but fewer than ten. The CDR3 coding sequence is TGTGCCAGCAGTGAATGGGATGACGCTTTTAACTATGGCTACACCTTC. Its protein is CASSEWDDAFNYGYTF. The gene calls are TRBV2 and TRBJ1-2; the D is unclear. The V gene's germline CDR1 is SNHLY and CDR2 FYNNEI. Trimming cost V 2 bases and J 1 base, with 14 bases left between them. The CDR3 spans 16 residues.

This clonotype was seen ten or more times. The chain couples TRBV6-1 to TRBJ2-2, with D tentatively TRBD2 (5 bases). Trimming removed 1 base from V and 5 bases from J, with 8 bases in between. Germline V gene sequence: CDR1 MNHNS, CDR2 SASEGT. The CDR3 runs to 14 residues. CDR3 nucleotide sequence: TGTGCCAGCAGTGAAGTATTAGCGACCGGGGAGCTGTTTTTT. Its translation: CASSEVLATGELFF.

The CDR3 reads CASSPPGLAGGRDTQYF. CDR3 sequence (DNA): TGCGCCAGCAGCCCCCCGGGACTAGCGGGAGGGCGAGATACGCAGTATTTT. The chain combines TRBV5-1 with TRBJ2-3, with 16 positions matching TRBD2. The CDR3 is 17 residues long. V lost 4 bases, J lost 5 bases, and 7 bases stayed unmatched. The germline V gene encodes CDR1 SGHRS and CDR2 YFSETQ.

This clonotype was picked up many times. The chain employs TRBV3-1 and TRBJ2-2; D is possibly TRBD2 (5 bases). This CDR3 is built from 14 residues. The germline gives CDR1 LGHDT, CDR2 YNNKEL (reference sequence). The germline V and J ends were trimmed by 6 bases and 6 bases, with 14 bases remaining between them. CDR3 loop: CASSRGLDAGELFF. In DNA form, the CDR3 reads TGTGCCAGCAGTCGAGGACTCGACGCCGGGGAGCTGTTTTTT.

Ten or more counts support this clonotype. V gene TRBV12-3 or TRBV12-4 combines with J gene TRBJ1-5, with D perhaps TRBD1 (5 bases). The V and J ends lost 3 bases and 7 bases respectively, with 10 bases between them. The CDR3 runs 13 residues. Here the CDR3 reads CASSFFYRQPQHF. The CDR3 DNA reads as TGTGCCAGCAGTTTCTTCTACAGGCAGCCCCAGCATTTT.

This clonotype has a count of ten or more. The rearrangement joins TRBV18 to TRBJ2-2; D is undetermined. Germline CDR1 and CDR2: KGHSH and LQKENI. V was trimmed by 6 bases and J by 7 bases, leaving 15 bases between them. This CDR3 is built from 14 residues. The CDR3 reads CASSSREDGGELFF. CDR3 in DNA: TGTGCCAGCTCGTCTCGCGAGGATGGCGGGGAGCTGTTTTTT.

In its sample, this clonotype was seen many times. The chain is built from TRBV7-9 and TRBJ1-1, with D maybe TRBD1 (6 bases). This CDR3 comprises 15 residues. The V gene lost 1 base and the J gene lost 3 bases, with 12 bases spanning the gap. Germline V gene lookup returns CDR1 SEHNR and CDR2 FQNEAQ (reference sequence). DNA of the CDR3: TGTGCCAGCAGCTTAGGACGGCAGGGGCACACTGAAGCTTTCTTT. It encodes CASSLGRQGHTEAFF. Full variable domain (outside the CDR3, taken from reference TRBV7-9 and TRBJ1-1): DTGVSQNPRHKITKRGQNVTFRCDPISEHNRLYWYRQTLGQGPEFLTYFQNEAQLEKSRLLSDRFSAERPKGSFSTLEIQRTEQGDSAMYLCASSLGRQGHTEAFFGQGTRLTVV.

This clonotype showed up many times. V usage is TRBV12-3 or TRBV12-4 and J usage is TRBJ2-6; D is uncertain. The CDR3 is made up of 15 amino acids. The V end was cut by 11 bases, the J end by 0 bases, with 14 bases between. As DNA, the CDR3 is TGTGCCTATAGGACGGAGAGCTCTGGGGCCAACGTCCTGACTTTC. Translated: CAYRTESSGANVLTF.

The J gene is TRBJ2-4, the V gene TRBV28; TRBD2 agrees at 7 bases. Per the germline V gene, CDR1 is MDHEN and CDR2 is SYDVKM. CDR3 size: 15 residues. V was pared by 8 bases and J by 4 bases, with 11 bases of the junction left unmatched. The CDR3 coding sequence is TGTGCCAGCTCCGGACGGGACTACCTAAAAAACATTCAGTACTTC. Translated, it gives CASSGRDYLKNIQYF.

The sample holds many counts of this clonotype. The V gene is TRBV6-4, the J gene TRBJ2-3; 10 bases agree with TRBD1. With 3 bases clipped from V and 7 bases from J, the junction kept 7 bases outside the gene matches. CDR1 and CDR2 from the germline V gene are MRHNA and SNTAGT. The CDR3 is 15 amino acids. The CDR3 bases are TGTGCCAGCAGTGAGGCGGGACAGGGGAGGAATACGCAGTATTTT. It is translated as CASSEAGQGRNTQYF.

This clonotype was seen at least ten times. The rearrangement joins TRBV12-5 to TRBJ2-7; a weak D match, TRBD1 (6 bases). The CDR3 has 17 residues. The germline gives CDR1 LGHNT, CDR2 FRNRAP. The V and J ends lost 0 bases and 6 bases respectively, with 21 bases between them. In DNA form, the CDR3 reads TGTGCTAGTGGTTTGGTACAGGGTTGGGTCCCATACGGCGAGCAGTACTTC. Its protein product is CASGLVQGWVPYGEQYF.

Details on this clonotype: This may stem from a read error, because a much larger clone lies one nucleotide away. The V and J genes are TRBV14 and TRBJ2-5; no reliable D call. Germline V CDR1 and CDR2: SGHDN, FVKESK. The V gene lost 4 bases and the J gene lost 10 bases, with 16 bases spanning the gap. The CDR3 totals 13 residues. The CDR3 sequence: CASSPGLGRNQYF. CDR3 nucleotides: TGTGCCAGCAGCCCCGGCCTGGGCCGGAACCAGTACTTC.